This T cell receptor beta chain was profiled in a study of T cell responses to AZD1222 COVID-19 vaccine (dated by TCRdb to the early 2020s). About the investigation overall: AZD1222 recipients whose second dose came at about 4 weeks and those whose second dose came at about 12 weeks were combined into one group, since spike-specific TCR depth and breadth did not differ between the two schedules. TCR sequencing covered more than 230 trial participants: nearly 210 given two doses of AZD1222 and some 25 given two doses of MenACWY control vaccine. Enrollment into the trials was organized by age into subgroups of 18-55, 56-69 and 70-plus years, and those subgroups contained roughly 150, 30 and 60 TCR-sequenced participants, respectively.

The CDR3, from cysteine to phenylalanine, totals 16 residues. Of the read, only the CDR3 DNA is kept; its 48 bases are in frame from base 1. V is cut back by 2 bases and J by 1 base, with 5 bases in the junction unmatched. The germline V gene (reference sequence) supplies CDR1 SGHNT and CDR2 YYREEE. The CDR3 regions of human TCRbeta chains were analyzed by immunosequencing. The authors' pipeline ran thus. TCRs in the repertoires were compared against a reference library of SARS-CoV-2-specific TCRs that had been generated with the MIRA antigen-specificity platform. Breadth meant the fraction of unique TCRs that were SARS-CoV-2-associated, whereas depth meant the fraction of total T cells that were SARS-CoV-2-associated. Using the MIRA data, each spike-specific TCR was mapped to the spike region that the TCR reacts to and placed in a CD4 or CD8 class. Log10-transformed breadth and depth values were compared by one-way ANOVA with Sidak's multiple comparisons tests. Imported from immuneACCESS, the table was reduced by TCRdb to in-frame sequences with V and J called. These copies leave out some clones; in studies compared against another copy, an unresolved V gene accounts for under half, and the cause of the remainder is not known. The DNA was the basis for D and trimming; V, J and clone size are from that table. The sample contains about 110,000 clones, around 88% of them found a single time. Jointly, the top ten make up less than 6% of the sample.

What this sample's time point label stands for: baseline before first vaccination. The vaccinee samples were drawn from two UK trials, COV001 and COV002, one of which was a single-blind randomized controlled phase 2/3 trial testing AZD1222 (ChAdOx1 nCoV-19) in healthy adults. Trial participant PBMC samples were collected at day 0 and day 28 after the second dose for TCRbeta chain sequencing. As for this clone: The antigen it recognizes is unknown. The record has no base qualities; no much larger clone is one base away.

On the study overall, not on this receptor specifically: The vaccine-associated CD4 TCRs covered the entire spike protein, and the dominant responses fell in regions 160-218 and 743-854. Conclusions about previously exposed vaccinees were limited because only 6 or 7 AZD1222 recipients were SARS-CoV-2 seropositive at baseline. Participants were mostly white British, with more females than males. The authors suggested clonal diversity may have been underestimated. The 56-69-year group was small, and its depth increase did not reach significance, likely because of low power. A significant rise in spike-specific TCR breadth and depth was observed after two AZD1222 doses relative to day 0 and relative to MenACWY recipients. Nearly half of unique spike-specific TCRs reportedly recognized epitopes outside regions mutated in the B.1.351 and B.1.1.7 variants. Because no day 14 peak-response samples were available, the repertoires could be characterized only after the peak T cell response.

The sequence links TRBV5-4 to TRBJ2-3, and 9 junctional nucleotides match TRBD1. This TCR derives from an adult in good health. The sequences come from peripheral blood, collected on day 0 of AZD1222 vaccination. The CDR3 protein is CASSFGTGTGTDTQYF. The DNA sequence reads TGTGCCAGCAGCTTTGGGACAGGGACGGGCACAGATACGCAGTATTTT.